A selection of T cell receptor beta chains follows, all from one sample in a study of T cells in Graves' hyperthyroidism and ophthalmopathy. TCRdb analysed the multiplex PCR reads with MiXCR anew, one entry per CDR3 protein. The sample lists 700,000 or so distinct CDR3 sequences, about 14% seen once, with approximately 12% in the top ten. The sample consisted of blood. The receptors stem from a woman aged 45-65 years with Graves' ophthalmopathy. The CDR3 runs from the conserved cysteine through the conserved F or W. D genes are given only for firm matches. A row's size may be missing; if present it is once, few, many or a size class.

D,length,J,V,size,DNA,CDR3
.,14,TRBJ1-5,TRBV7-2,many,TGTGCCAGCAGCCTACAGGGAGGGGATCAGCCCCAGCATTTT,CASSLQGGDQPQHF
.,16,TRBJ2-1,TRBV12-3/TRBV12-4,many,TGTGCCAGCAGTTTAGGTAGCGGACATTCCTACAATGAGCAGTTCTTC,CASSLGSGHSYNEQFF
.,13,TRBJ1-5,TRBV27,many,TGTGCCAGCAGTTTGCAGGTTGGCCAGCCCCAGCATTTT,CASSLQVGQPQHF
TRBD2,22,TRBJ2-1,TRBV6-2/TRBV6-3,few,TGTGCCAGCAGGACAGAGAGAATGTCGGGGACTAGCGGGTCAAGATGGTACAATGAGCAGTTCTTC,CASRTERMSGTSGSRWYNEQFF
TRBD1,15,TRBJ1-5,TRBV28,many,TGTGCCAGCAGGTATCCAGGGACAGGCAATCAGCCCCAGCATTTT,CASRYPGTGNQPQHF
TRBD1,17,TRBJ2-3,TRBV20-1,.,TGCAGTGCTAGTCACCCTCCCGGGACAGGGAGCACAGATACGCAGTATTTT,CSASHPPGTGSTDTQYF
.,14,TRBJ1-2,TRBV27,.,TGTGCCAGCAGCCGACGACAGGCTAACTATGGCTACACCTTC,CASSRRQANYGYTF
.,16,TRBJ2-1,TRBV7-2,many,TGTGCCAGCAGCTTAGCCTCCCCCAGCTCCTACAATGAGCAGTTCTTC,CASSLASPSSYNEQFF
TRBD2,15,TRBJ2-5,TRBV11-3,many,TGTGCCAGCAAAACGACTAGCGGGATTCAAGAGACCCAGTACTTC,CASKTTSGIQETQYF
TRBD2,15,TRBJ2-7,TRBV5-1,many,TGCGCCAGCAGCTGGGGACTAGCGGGAGACTCCGAGCAGTACTTC,CASSWGLAGDSEQYF
TRBD1,16,TRBJ1-1,TRBV3-1,.,TGTGCCAGCAGCCAACCCCGGGGACAGGCCCGGACTGAAGCTTTCTTT,CASSQPRGQARTEAFF
.,20,TRBJ1-2,TRBV9,.,TGTGCCAGCAGTGACCCCGGCCCCAACCAACCCCTTGTTACACTTTATGGCTACACCTTC,CASSDPGPNQPLVTLYGYTF
.,15,TRBJ2-5,TRBV29-1,many,TGCAGCGTCGCAAGGAGGCTAGCGAGACAAGAGACCCAGTACTTC,CSVARRLARQETQYF
.,14,TRBJ2-7,TRBV27,few,TGTGCCAGCAGTTTACGGGGGACTCAATACGAGCAGTACTTC,CASSLRGTQYEQYF
.,14,TRBJ2-1,TRBV7-3,many,TGTGCCAGCGCCTTGGGGGGCTCCTACAATGAGCAGTTCTTC,CASALGGSYNEQFF
.,13,TRBJ2-3,TRBV12-3/TRBV12-4,many,TGTGCCAGCAGTTTATTGGGATATGGGCTGCAGTATTTT,CASSLLGYGLQYF
.,16,TRBJ2-7,TRBV13,many,TGTGCCAGCAGCTCCCGAAGGAATGGGGTTCGGTACGAGCAGTACTTC,CASSSRRNGVRYEQYF
TRBD2,17,TRBJ2-1,TRBV18,many,TGTGCCAGCTCACCAATGACTAGCGGCCATTCCTACAATGAGCAGTTCTTC,CASSPMTSGHSYNEQFF
.,13,TRBJ2-1,TRBV28,many,TGTGCCAGCAGTTTCTTGGGCGTCAATGAGCAGTTCTTC,CASSFLGVNEQFF
.,15,TRBJ2-3,TRBV7-2,many,TGTGCCAGCAGCTTAGGAACCAGGACCACAGATACGCAGTATTTT,CASSLGTRTTDTQYF
TRBD2,14,TRBJ2-5,TRBV20-1,.,TGCAGTGCAACTGGACTAGCCGGGCGGGAGGCCCAGTACTTC,CSATGLAGREAQYF
TRBD2,19,TRBJ2-7,TRBV6-2/TRBV6-3,many,TGTGCCAGCAGTTATCGAGCCGGGACTAGCGGGCGCTTCTCCTACGAGCAGTACTTC,CASSYRAGTSGRFSYEQYF
TRBD1,16,TRBJ1-3,TRBV7-2,few,TGTGCCAGCAGCCGCGCCGACAGGGCGAACGGAAACACCATATATTTT,CASSRADRANGNTIYF
TRBD2,16,TRBJ2-2,TRBV6-2/TRBV6-3,many,TGTGCCAGCACCAAATTCGGACTAGCAGACACCGGGGAGCTGTTTTTT,CASTKFGLADTGELFF
TRBD1,16,TRBJ2-5,TRBV12-3/TRBV12-4,many,TGTGCCAGCAGTTTTAGGACAGGGGGTTTAGGAGAGACCCAGTACTTC,CASSFRTGGLGETQYF
TRBD2,16,TRBJ2-3,TRBV5-5,many,TGTGCCAGCACCATCGGGACTAGCGGGAGCACAGATACGCAGTATTTT,CASTIGTSGSTDTQYF